This T cell receptor beta chain stems from a study of blood T cell repertoires in COVID-19. CDR1 is SNHLY, CDR2 FYNNEI, per germline. This CDR3 region has 15 residues. V was cut by 5 bases and J by 6 bases, with 17 bases left in between. The repertoire was sequenced with immunoSEQ multiplex PCR; TCRdb's copy has only in-frame clones and lacks some. Here the sample spans roughly 130,000 clones, around 80% being singletons. This clone was seen just once. Sequenced input: peripheral blood. The J gene is TRBJ1-5, the V gene TRBV2; weak D call: TRBD1 (5 bases). This clonotype was obtained from a man in his sixties or seventies with acute or convalescent COVID-19. DNA of the CDR3: TGTGCCAGCAGTTCACAGGTCTCCCCCAGTCAGCCCCAGCATTTT. It translates to CASSSQVSPSQPQHF.